This T cell receptor beta chain emerged from a study of blood T cell repertoires in COVID-19. The overall study: Both acute and convalescent COVID-19 samples were obtained from the United States, Italy and Spain.

The assay was immunoSEQ multiplex PCR, and TCRdb's table has in-frame clones only and misses some. The profile covers 200,000 to 250,000 clones, with around 80% appearing a single time and less than 3.5% taken by the ten largest. V was cut by 5 bases and J by 1 base, with 12 bases left in between. The length of the CDR3 is 15 residues. Germline assignment: CDR1 MNHEY and CDR2 SMNVEV (reference sequence). The TCR comes from a woman in her late teens or twenties with acute or convalescent COVID-19. The sequencing input was peripheral blood. J is TRBJ2-1 and V is TRBV27, with D perhaps TRBD2 (6 bases). The CDR3 loop reads CASSRDSWSYNEQFF. CDR3 bases: TGTGCCAGCAGTCGGGACTCCTGGTCCTACAATGAGCAGTTCTTC.